These 2 T cell receptor beta chains came from one sample sequenced in a study of cytomegalovirus exposure and HLA in healthy donors. Both 60 Vbeta primers and 13 Jbeta primers went into the PCR. Profiled with immunoSEQ multiplex PCR; TCRdb holds only in-frame clones, not every one. Its clone listing holds about 25,000 clones. The sample taken for sequencing was PBMCs. The receptors here all came from a male donor in good health and CMV-seropositive.

The chain uses TRBV30 and TRBJ2-1; a possible D gene is TRBD2 (5 bases). Germline values: CDR1 GTSNPN, CDR2 SVGIG (reference sequence). V gave up 4 bases and J gave up 5 bases, with 9 bases separating them. The CDR3 totals 12 residues. CDR3 in amino acids: CAWIPGDNEQFF. The CDR3, as DNA: TGTGCCTGGATTCCCGGGGACAATGAGCAGTTCTTC.

The chain is built from TRBV5-1 and TRBJ1-2, with D possibly being TRBD1 (5 bases). V lost 0 bases, J lost 6 bases, and 9 bases lay in between. This CDR3 spans 13 amino acids. Looked up from germline, CDR1 is SGHRS and CDR2 is YFSETQ. The CDR3 loop is CASSLASGDGYTF. CDR3 nucleotides: TGCGCCAGCAGCTTGGCTTCGGGGGATGGCTACACCTTC.